The 30 T cell receptor beta chains below were found in one sample sequenced in a study of technical replicates of blood from a few donors. Method: immunoSEQ multiplex PCR; TCRdb's copy keeps in-frame clones and lacks some. This table holds some 93,000 clones, 95% found once. Material: T cells isolated from PBMCs. All receptors come from a human donor in good health.

V is TRBV5-5 and J is TRBJ1-1; D possibly corresponds to TRBD1 (6 bases). V was shortened by 4 bases and J by 5 bases, with 21 bases between the two germline ends. CDR1 and CDR2 from the germline V gene are SGHKS and YYEKEE (reference sequence). The CDR3 has 16 amino acids. The DNA of the CDR3 is TGTGCCAGCAGCAAATTTCCCCGGGGGGCGCGGACTGAAGCTTTCTTT. This codes for CASSKFPRGARTEAFF.

V is TRBV4-1 and J is TRBJ2-7; TRBD1 matches 9 bases. The CDR3 covers 16 residues. In germline, CDR1 is MGHRA, CDR2 YSYEKL. The V segment lost 3 bases and the J segment 5 bases; nucleotides outside the gene matches: 11. The CDR3, as DNA: TGCGCCAGCAGCCAGATCCCCGGGACAGGGTTCAACGAGCAGTACTTC. Translated, it gives CASSQIPGTGFNEQYF.

This clone appeared a single time. This chain connects TRBV5-1 to TRBJ1-2, with D possibly matching TRBD1 (6 bases). CDR1 is SGHRS, CDR2 YFSETQ, per germline. The CDR3 runs 15 residues. Trimming pared 4 bases from V and 4 bases from J, leaving 17 bases between. In nucleotides, the CDR3 is TGCGCCAGCAGCAAAACAGGGAACCCAATCTATGGCTACACCTTC. Translation: CASSKTGNPIYGYTF.

The V and J genes are TRBV7-9 and TRBJ1-1, with a tentative D call TRBD1 (6 bases). Germline loops: CDR1 SEHNR, CDR2 FQNEAQ (reference sequence). The CDR3 contains 13 residues. Deletions cut 5 bases from V and 1 base from J, with 8 bases between. CDR3 protein: CASSQQGNTEAFF. For the CDR3, the DNA is TGTGCCAGCAGCCAACAGGGGAACACTGAAGCTTTCTTT.

The chain is built from TRBV5-6 and TRBJ2-1; 10 nucleotides align to TRBD2. The V gene's germline CDR1 is SGHDT and CDR2 YYEEEE. The CDR3 extends over 16 amino acids. The ends lost 0 bases at V and 4 bases at J; junction bases unmatched: 4. This CDR3 is CASSLASAGGYNEQFF. CDR3 coding DNA: TGTGCCAGCAGCTTGGCGTCAGCGGGGGGGTACAATGAGCAGTTCTTC.

V gene TRBV6-1 combines with J gene TRBJ2-5; D gene ambiguous. Germline V gives CDR1 MNHNS, CDR2 SASEGT. V lost 0 bases to trimming and J lost 5 bases, with 10 bases between them. The CDR3 runs to 14 residues. CDR3 region: CASSEARFRETQYF. CDR3 in DNA: TGTGCCAGCAGTGAAGCCCGGTTTCGCGAGACCCAGTACTTC.

The chain employs TRBV5-5 and TRBJ2-1; TRBD2 matches at 9 bases. The germline V gene has CDR1 SGHKS and CDR2 YYEKEE (reference sequence). The CDR3 runs to 17 residues. With V trimmed by 0 bases and J by 8 bases, 12 bases remained unmatched. The CDR3 DNA sequence: TGTGCCAGCAGCTTGGCCGAGCGGGGGGATCCGTTAGATGAGCAGTTCTTC. Encoded protein: CASSLAERGDPLDEQFF.

This chain uses TRBV25-1 with TRBJ1-2, with 7 positions matching TRBD1. CDR3 length: 14 amino acids. V shed 0 bases, J shed 4 bases, and the junction held 2 bases outside the gene matches. Germline V lookup: CDR1 MGHDK, CDR2 SYGVNS. The CDR3 DNA is TGTGCCAGCAGTGAATACGGGACAGTCTATGGCTACACCTTC. It codes for CASSEYGTVYGYTF.

This clone was recorded once. In DNA form, the CDR3 reads TGCGCCAGCAGCCAACTATTGAGAGGGTACAAGAACACTGAAGCTTTCTTT. Translating it yields CASSQLLRGYKNTEAFF. V gene TRBV4-1 combines with J gene TRBJ1-1; D remains ambiguous. Germline V gene lookup returns CDR1 MGHRA and CDR2 YSYEKL. The CDR3 loop spans 17 amino acids. Trimming stripped 2 bases from V and 1 base from J, with 17 bases between.

The chain carries TRBV19 and TRBJ1-6; 10 bases match TRBD1. This CDR3 spans 14 amino acids. V was pared by 3 bases and J by 9 bases, with 2 bases of the junction left unmatched. Germline V gives CDR1 LNHDA, CDR2 SQIVND (reference sequence). Here the CDR3 reads CASSIGQGGSPLHF. The CDR3 DNA reads as TGTGCCAGTAGTATCGGACAGGGGGGTTCACCCCTCCACTTT.

This chain links TRBV10-1 with TRBJ2-3, with 9 bases matching TRBD2. Trimming cost V 3 bases and J 4 bases; bases outside gene matches: 8. Germline V lookup: CDR1 WNHNN, CDR2 SYGVQD (reference sequence). The CDR3 is 16 amino acids. The CDR3 sequence is CASSEFGTSWSDTQYF. CDR3 bases: TGCGCCAGCAGTGAATTTGGGACTAGCTGGTCAGATACGCAGTATTTT.

This chain connects TRBV6-5 to TRBJ1-1, with TRBD1 identical over 7 bases. The trim removed 2 bases at V and 4 bases at J, leaving 4 bases unmatched. Germline lookup yields CDR1 MNHEY and CDR2 SVGAGI. The length of the CDR3 is 14 residues. This CDR3 is CASSYQQGFTEAFF. The CDR3 nucleotides are TGTGCCAGCAGTTACCAACAGGGGTTCACTGAAGCTTTCTTT.

The rearrangement joins TRBV13 to TRBJ2-5, with 10 positions matching TRBD2. The CDR3 spans 16 residues. The V gene end was trimmed by 0 bases and the J gene end by 3 bases; junction bases not matched to a gene: 4. Germline CDR1 is PRHDT and CDR2 is FYEKMQ (reference sequence). The CDR3 region is CASSLGRTSGKETQYF. The CDR3 nucleotides read TGTGCCAGCAGCTTAGGACGGACTAGCGGTAAAGAGACCCAGTACTTC.

The chain is built from TRBV15 and TRBJ2-7, with 7 nucleotides matching TRBD2. Losses at the gene ends were 4 bases for V and 0 bases for J; bases not matched to a gene: 6. This CDR3 spans 15 amino acids. Germline V CDR1 and CDR2: LNHNV, YYDKDF (reference sequence). CDR3: CATSTHGGSSYEQYF. The CDR3 nucleotides read TGTGCCACCAGCACCCATGGCGGGAGCTCCTACGAGCAGTACTTC.

This sequence joins TRBV29-1 and TRBJ2-7; D remains ambiguous. Looked up from germline, CDR1 is SQVTM and CDR2 is ANQGSEA. This CDR3 comprises 13 residues. Trimming left V 6 bases short and J 2 bases short, with 14 bases between. CDR3 loop: CSVAPTDPYEQYF. CDR3 nucleotide sequence: TGCAGCGTGGCCCCCACAGATCCCTACGAGCAGTACTTC.

Here the CDR3 reads CASSLVGYTF. CDR3 DNA sequence: TGTGCCAGCAGCTTAGTAGGCTACACCTTC. This chain connects TRBV7-2 to TRBJ1-2; no clear D. Germline loops: CDR1 SGHTA, CDR2 FQGNSA. The CDR3 consists of 10 residues. V gave up 1 base and J gave up 8 bases, with 2 bases separating them.

The chain joins TRBV10-3 to TRBJ2-1, with 13 bases fitting TRBD2. In germline, CDR1 is ENHRY, CDR2 SYGVKD. Trimming removed 2 bases from V and 0 bases from J; junction bases left unmatched: 10. The CDR3 is made up of 20 amino acids. The CDR3 loop reads CAISEVWGLAGMSSYNEQFF. CDR3 nucleotides: TGTGCCATCAGTGAGGTTTGGGGACTAGCGGGGATGAGCTCCTACAATGAGCAGTTCTTC.

The CDR3 loop reads CASSPWGGNTEAFF. For the CDR3, the DNA is TGTGCCAGCAGCCCGTGGGGGGGGAACACTGAAGCTTTCTTT. J is TRBJ1-1 and V is TRBV5-4; D is possibly TRBD1 (5 bases). The CDR3 totals 14 residues. Looked up from germline, CDR1 is SGHNT and CDR2 is YYREEE (reference sequence). V was trimmed by 4 bases and J by 1 base, leaving 11 bases between them.

The chain carries TRBV9 and TRBJ2-5; 7 positions agree with TRBD2. V lost 0 bases and J lost 5; bases outside the gene matches: 4. Germline V gene sequence: CDR1 SGDLS, CDR2 YYNGEE. This CDR3 has 14 amino acids. CDR3 nucleotide sequence: TGTGCCAGCAGCGTAGGATTGGGGGGGGAGACCCAGTACTTC. Protein: CASSVGLGGETQYF. Using reference TRBV9 and TRBJ2-5 for the parts outside the CDR3, the full variable domain is DSGVTQTPKHLITATGQRVTLRCSPRSGDLSVYWYQQSLDQGLQFLIQYYNGEERAKGNILERFSAQQFPDLHSELNLSSLELGDSALYFCASSVGLGGETQYFGPGTRLLVL.

The V gene is TRBV27, the J gene TRBJ2-7, with 9 nucleotides matching TRBD2. Trimming took 0 bases from V and 2 from J; bases not matched to a gene: 5. The CDR3 spans 16 residues. In germline, CDR1 is MNHEY, CDR2 SMNVEV (reference sequence). The CDR3 protein is CASSLSGIAGAYEQYF. CDR3 bases: TGTGCCAGCAGTTTATCGGGGATAGCGGGGGCCTACGAGCAGTACTTC.

The CDR3 protein is CSVLRGYTF. The CDR3 bases are TGCAGCGTCCTGAGAGGCTACACCTTC. The J gene is TRBJ1-2, the V gene TRBV20-1; D ambiguous. Germline loops: CDR1 DFQATT, CDR2 SNEGSKA (reference sequence). This CDR3 spans 9 amino acids.

This clone was seen once. The V call is TRBV18, the J call TRBJ1-2; TRBD1 matches at 9 bases. The CDR3 totals 19 residues. V lost 3 bases to trimming and J lost 4 bases; unmatched junction nucleotides: 18. Per germline, CDR1 KGHSH and CDR2 LQKENI. CDR3 DNA: TGTGCCAGCTCACCGATACTCTTCCCGGGACAGGGTAACATCTATGGCTACACCTTC. Amino acids: CASSPILFPGQGNIYGYTF. Supplemented by reference TRBV18 and TRBJ1-2, the full variable domain reads NAGVMQNPRHLVRRRGQEARLRCSPMKGHSHVYWYRQLPEEGLKFMVYLQKENIIDESGMPKERFSAEFPKEGPSILRIQQVVRGDSAAYFCASSPILFPGQGNIYGYTFGSGTRLTVV.

A few counts support this clone. The chain recombines TRBV7-9 with TRBJ1-5; D unresolved. Per the germline V gene, CDR1 is SEHNR and CDR2 is FQNEAQ (reference sequence). The length of the CDR3 is 12 residues. V lost 1 base and J 6 bases, leaving 4 bases between the germline ends. The CDR3 loop reads CASSLGGQPQHF. The CDR3 nucleotides are TGTGCCAGCAGCTTAGGAGGTCAGCCCCAGCATTTT. Drawing the rest from reference TRBV7-9 and TRBJ1-5, the complete variable domain is DTGVSQNPRHKITKRGQNVTFRCDPISEHNRLYWYRQTLGQGPEFLTYFQNEAQLEKSRLLSDRFSAERPKGSFSTLEIQRTEQGDSAMYLCASSLGGQPQHFGDGTRLSIL.

The rearrangement links TRBV7-3 to TRBJ2-3; the D gene is possibly TRBD2 (5 bases). Germline CDR1 and CDR2: SGHTA and FQGTGA. The CDR3 sequence is 12 residues long. Deletions cut 9 bases from V and 0 bases from J, with 7 bases between. CDR3 amino acids: CASRGSTDTQYF. The CDR3 DNA reads as TGTGCCAGTCGGGGAAGCACAGATACGCAGTATTTT.

V is TRBV9 and J is TRBJ2-1, with D maybe TRBD2 (6 bases). The CDR3 has 15 amino acids. Trimming shortened V by 2 bases and J by 1 base, and 10 bases separated the two germline ends. Per germline, CDR1 SGDLS and CDR2 YYNGEE. DNA for the CDR3: TGTGCCAGCAGCGTCGCGGGGCTTTCCTACAATGAGCAGTTCTTC. Protein: CASSVAGLSYNEQFF.

The DNA of the CDR3 is TGCAGCGTTGAGTCGGCAGGATTGGCACCCTACGAGCAGTACTTC. Translation gives CSVESAGLAPYEQYF. This sequence joins TRBV29-1 and TRBJ2-7; the D is unclear. With 3 bases removed from V and 2 bases from J, the gap between germline ends came to 17 bases. This CDR3 has 15 residues. Germline CDR1 is SQVTM and CDR2 is ANQGSEA.

This sequence joins TRBV19 and TRBJ2-1; 12 nucleotides match TRBD2. The CDR3 length is 15 residues. The germline gives CDR1 LNHDA, CDR2 SQIVND (reference sequence). With V trimmed by 6 bases and J by 7 bases, 7 bases remained unmatched. The CDR3 is CASSPLAGGDNEQFF. The CDR3 coding sequence is TGTGCCAGTAGCCCACTAGCGGGAGGCGATAATGAGCAGTTCTTC.

The rearrangement links TRBV2 to TRBJ1-5, with D possibly being TRBD1 (6 bases). This CDR3 has 14 amino acids. Deletions cut 8 bases from V and 6 bases from J, with 17 bases between. CDR1 and CDR2 from the germline V gene are SNHLY and FYNNEI. The CDR3 loop reads CASDKRGASQPQHF. For the CDR3, the DNA is TGTGCCAGCGATAAACGGGGGGCGAGTCAGCCCCAGCATTTT. Based on the CDR3 plus reference TRBV2 and TRBJ1-5, the full variable domain is EPEVTQTPSHQVTQMGQEVILRCVPISNHLYFYWYRQILGQKVEFLVSFYNNEISEKSEIFDDQFSVERPDGSNFTLKIRSTKLEDSAMYFCASDKRGASQPQHFGDGTRLSIL.

CDR3 region: CASSYSGVSGYTF. In DNA, the CDR3 is TGTGCCAGCAGTTACTCAGGGGTATCTGGCTACACCTTC. The genes are TRBV6-5 and TRBJ1-2; D possibly corresponds to TRBD1 (5 bases). The CDR3 sequence is 13 residues long. V shed 0 bases and J shed 7 bases, with 9 bases lying between them. The germline gives CDR1 MNHEY, CDR2 SVGAGI.

This chain connects TRBV6-1 to TRBJ2-5, with a possible D match to TRBD2 (5 bases). The CDR3 has 14 residues. The ends were cut back, 7 bases at V and 5 bases at J, with 17 bases in the middle. The germline gives CDR1 MNHNS, CDR2 SASEGT. Here the CDR3 reads CASNPLGEMETQYF. The CDR3 DNA reads TGTGCCAGCAACCCCCTCGGGGAGATGGAGACCCAGTACTTC.